This T cell receptor beta chain comes out of a study of prognosis after radiotherapy for stage I lung cancer. Study overall: SBRT radiotherapy used 3 to 5 fractions and a biologically effective dose of at least 100 Gy.

Genomic DNA provided the template from which TCR beta CDR3 was amplified by two-round multiplex PCR. The first PCR round targeted every TRBV and TRBJ gene with specific primers. From the multiplex PCR reads, TCRdb called clonotypes with MiXCR, one entry per CDR3 protein. The sample includes 10,000 to 15,000 distinct CDR3 sequences, 45% to 65% of them seen just once. With V trimmed by 5 bases and J by 1 base, 5 bases remained unmatched. Germline CDR1 and CDR2: LNHNV and YYDKDF (reference sequence). The CDR3 is 14 residues long. By proportion, this clonotype is medium-sized. V and J are TRBV15 and TRBJ2-7; 7 positions agree with TRBD1. The sample here was PBMCs, taken before or after stereotactic body radiation therapy (not recorded which). This receptor was identified in a donor over 45 with non-small cell lung cancer. The DNA for the CDR3 is TGTGCCACCAGCCAAAGCAGGGGGTCCTACGAGCAGTACTTC. It codes for CATSQSRGSYEQYF.